This record concerns one TCR beta chain sequence. The sample belongs to a study of T cell clones after liver transplantation. Data came from immunoSEQ multiplex PCR; TCRdb stores just in-frame clones and leaves some out. This table holds roughly 100,000 clones, more than 75% found once. The TCR was taken from a human donor who received a liver transplant. The sample here was CD4+ T cells from blood, taken before liver transplant.

CDR3 sequence reads: CASSPLGRARDETQYF. DNA for the CDR3: TGTGCCAGCTCACCTCTAGGAAGGGCGCGGGATGAGACCCAGTACTTC. This chain links TRBV18 with TRBJ2-5, with D tentatively TRBD2 (6 bases). V lost 3 bases and J 5 bases, leaving 19 bases between the germline ends. This CDR3 has 16 residues. Looked up from germline, CDR1 is KGHSH and CDR2 is LQKENI.